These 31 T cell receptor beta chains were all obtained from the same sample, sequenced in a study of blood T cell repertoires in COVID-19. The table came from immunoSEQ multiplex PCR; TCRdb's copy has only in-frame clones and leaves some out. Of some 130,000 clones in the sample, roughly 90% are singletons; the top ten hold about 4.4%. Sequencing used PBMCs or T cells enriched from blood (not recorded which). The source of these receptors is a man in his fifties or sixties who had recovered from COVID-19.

The CDR3 reads CASSPREGENTEAFF. The CDR3 DNA reads as TGTGCCAGCAGCCCGAGAGAGGGGGAGAACACTGAAGCTTTCTTT. The chain links TRBV27 to TRBJ1-1; TRBD1 might be the D (6 bases). This CDR3 region has 15 residues. Trimming took off 6 bases at V and 1 base at J, with 15 bases between the two ends. Germline lookup yields CDR1 MNHEY and CDR2 SMNVEV (reference sequence).

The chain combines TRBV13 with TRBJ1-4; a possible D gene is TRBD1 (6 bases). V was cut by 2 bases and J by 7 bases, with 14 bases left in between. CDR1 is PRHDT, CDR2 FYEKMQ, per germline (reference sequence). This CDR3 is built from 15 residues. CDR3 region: CASSLRGGGGEKLFF. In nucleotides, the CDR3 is TGTGCCAGCAGCTTACGAGGGGGTGGAGGTGAAAAACTGTTTTTT.

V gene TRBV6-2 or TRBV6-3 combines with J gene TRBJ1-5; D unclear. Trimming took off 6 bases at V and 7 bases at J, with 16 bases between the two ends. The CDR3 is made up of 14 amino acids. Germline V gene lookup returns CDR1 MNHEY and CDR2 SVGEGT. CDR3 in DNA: TGTGCCAGCAGATACGCGGATTCTCACCAGCCCCAGCATTTT. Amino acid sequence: CASRYADSHQPQHF.

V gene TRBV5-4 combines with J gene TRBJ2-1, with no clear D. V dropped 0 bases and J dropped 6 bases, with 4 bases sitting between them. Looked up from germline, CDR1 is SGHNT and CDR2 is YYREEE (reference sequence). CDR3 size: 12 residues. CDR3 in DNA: TGTGCCAGCAGCTTGGACAGCAATGAGCAGTTCTTC. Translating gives CASSLDSNEQFF.

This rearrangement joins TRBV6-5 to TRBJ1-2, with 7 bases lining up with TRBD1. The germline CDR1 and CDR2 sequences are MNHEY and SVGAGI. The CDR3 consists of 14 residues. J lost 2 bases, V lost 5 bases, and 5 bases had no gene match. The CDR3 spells CASSRGGRNYGYTF. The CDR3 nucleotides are TGTGCCAGCAGTCGAGGGGGCAGAAACTATGGCTACACCTTC.

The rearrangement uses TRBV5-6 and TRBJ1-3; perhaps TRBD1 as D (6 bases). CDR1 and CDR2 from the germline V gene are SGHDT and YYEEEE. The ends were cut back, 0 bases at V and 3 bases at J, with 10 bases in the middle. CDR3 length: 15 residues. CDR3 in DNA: TGTGCCAGCAGCTTGGTGGGGGCTCTTGGAAACACCATATATTTT. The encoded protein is CASSLVGALGNTIYF. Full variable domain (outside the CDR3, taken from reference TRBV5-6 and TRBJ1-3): DAGVTQSPTHLIKTRGQQVTLRCSPKSGHDTVSWYQQALGQGPQFIFQYYEEEERQRGNFPDRFSGHQFPNYSSELNVNALLLGDSALYLCASSLVGALGNTIYFGEGSWLTVV.

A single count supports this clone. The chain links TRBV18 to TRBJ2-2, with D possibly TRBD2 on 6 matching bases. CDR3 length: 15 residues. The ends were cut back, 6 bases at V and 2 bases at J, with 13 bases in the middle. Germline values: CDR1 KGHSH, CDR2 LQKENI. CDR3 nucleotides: TGTGCCAGCTCCAAACGGGACTCAAACACCGGGGAGCTGTTTTTT. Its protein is CASSKRDSNTGELFF.

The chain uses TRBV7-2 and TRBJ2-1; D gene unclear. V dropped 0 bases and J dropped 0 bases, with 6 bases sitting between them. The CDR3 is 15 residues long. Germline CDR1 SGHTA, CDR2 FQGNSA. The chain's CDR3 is CASSLAASSYNEQFF. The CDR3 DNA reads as TGTGCCAGCAGCTTAGCTGCGAGCTCCTACAATGAGCAGTTCTTC.

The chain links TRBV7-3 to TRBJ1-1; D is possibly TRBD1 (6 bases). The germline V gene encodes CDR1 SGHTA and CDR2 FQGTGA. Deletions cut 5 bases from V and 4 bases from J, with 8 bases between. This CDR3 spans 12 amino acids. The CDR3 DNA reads TGTGCCAGCAGCCGAGGGGGCACTGAAGCTTTCTTT. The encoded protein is CASSRGGTEAFF.

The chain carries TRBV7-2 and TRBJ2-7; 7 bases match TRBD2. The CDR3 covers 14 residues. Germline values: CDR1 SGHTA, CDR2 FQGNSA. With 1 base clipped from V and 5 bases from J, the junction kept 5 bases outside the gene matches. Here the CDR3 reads CASSLVLAGDEQYV. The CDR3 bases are TGTGCCAGCAGCTTAGTATTGGCGGGGGACGAGCAGTACGTC.

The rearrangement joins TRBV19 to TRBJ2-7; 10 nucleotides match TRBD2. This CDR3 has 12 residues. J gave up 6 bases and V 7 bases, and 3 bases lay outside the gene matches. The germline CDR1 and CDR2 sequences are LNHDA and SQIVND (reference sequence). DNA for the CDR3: TGTGCCAGTACAGGGACTAGCGTCGAGCAGTACTTC. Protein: CASTGTSVEQYF.

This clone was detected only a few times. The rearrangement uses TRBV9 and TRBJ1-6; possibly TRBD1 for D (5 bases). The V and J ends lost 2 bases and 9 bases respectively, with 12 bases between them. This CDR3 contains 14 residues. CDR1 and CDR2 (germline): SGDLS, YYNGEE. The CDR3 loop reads CASSVGGSASPLHF. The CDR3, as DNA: TGTGCCAGCAGCGTTGGGGGGTCTGCTTCACCCCTCCACTTT.

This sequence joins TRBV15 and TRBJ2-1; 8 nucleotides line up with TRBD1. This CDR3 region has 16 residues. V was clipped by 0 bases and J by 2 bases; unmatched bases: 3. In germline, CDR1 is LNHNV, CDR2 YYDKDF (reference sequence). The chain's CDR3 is CATSRDIQGAYNEQFF. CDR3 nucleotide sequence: TGTGCCACCAGCAGAGATATACAGGGGGCCTACAATGAGCAGTTCTTC.

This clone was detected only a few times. The DNA for the CDR3 is TGTGCCAGCAGCTCCGGAGGGACTAGCTTCAACACCGGGGAGCTGTTTTTT. Translated: CASSSGGTSFNTGELFF. The genes are TRBV11-2 and TRBJ2-2; 9 positions match TRBD2. The CDR3 length is 17 residues. CDR1 is SGHAT and CDR2 is FQNNGV in the germline V gene. With 4 bases clipped from V and 2 bases from J, the junction kept 8 bases outside the gene matches.

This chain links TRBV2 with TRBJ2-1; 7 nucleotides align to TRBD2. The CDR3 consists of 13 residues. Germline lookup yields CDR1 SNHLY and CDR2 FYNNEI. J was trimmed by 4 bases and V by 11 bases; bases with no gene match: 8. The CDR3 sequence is CAATSDSYNEQFF. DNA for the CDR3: TGTGCCGCTACTAGCGACTCATACAATGAGCAGTTCTTC.

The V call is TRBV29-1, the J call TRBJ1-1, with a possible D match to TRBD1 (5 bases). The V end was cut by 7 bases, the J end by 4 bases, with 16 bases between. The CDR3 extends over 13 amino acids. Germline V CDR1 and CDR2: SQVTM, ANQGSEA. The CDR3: CSGARGGSTEAFF. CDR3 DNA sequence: TGCAGCGGTGCACGGGGGGGGAGCACTGAAGCTTTCTTT. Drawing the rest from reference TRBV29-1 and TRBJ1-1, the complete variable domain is SAVISQKPSRDICQRGTSLTIQCQVDSQVTMMFWYRQQPGQSLTLIATANQGSEATYESGFVIDKFPISRPNLTFSTLTVSNMSPEDSSIYLCSGARGGSTEAFFGQGTRLTVV.

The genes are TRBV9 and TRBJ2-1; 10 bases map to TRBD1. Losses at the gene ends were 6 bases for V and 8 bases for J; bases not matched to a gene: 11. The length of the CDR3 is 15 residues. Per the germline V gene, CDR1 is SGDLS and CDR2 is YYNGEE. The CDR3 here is CASNSRDRGEDEQFF. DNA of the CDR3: TGTGCCAGCAACAGCCGGGACAGGGGCGAGGATGAGCAGTTCTTC.

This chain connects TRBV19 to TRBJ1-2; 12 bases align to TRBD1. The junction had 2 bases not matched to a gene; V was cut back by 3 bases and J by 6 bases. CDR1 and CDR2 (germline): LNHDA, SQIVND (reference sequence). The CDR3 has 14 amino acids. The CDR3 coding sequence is TGTGCCAGTAGTATTCGGGACAGGGGGCATGGCTACACCTTC. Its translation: CASSIRDRGHGYTF.

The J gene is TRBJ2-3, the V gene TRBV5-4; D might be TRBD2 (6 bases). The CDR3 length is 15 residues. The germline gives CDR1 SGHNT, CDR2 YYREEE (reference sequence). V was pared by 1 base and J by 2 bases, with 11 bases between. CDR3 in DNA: TGTGCCAGCAGCTTGTTTAGCGGTATCACAGATACGCAGTATTTT. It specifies CASSLFSGITDTQYF.

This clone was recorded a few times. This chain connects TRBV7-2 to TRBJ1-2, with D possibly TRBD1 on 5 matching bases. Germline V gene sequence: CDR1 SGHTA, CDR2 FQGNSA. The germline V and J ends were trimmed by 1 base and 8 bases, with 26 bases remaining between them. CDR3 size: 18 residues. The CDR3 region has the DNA TGTGCCAGCAGCTTAGTGGCAACAGGCCTGGCGTGGAGTGGGGGCTACACCTTC. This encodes CASSLVATGLAWSGGYTF.

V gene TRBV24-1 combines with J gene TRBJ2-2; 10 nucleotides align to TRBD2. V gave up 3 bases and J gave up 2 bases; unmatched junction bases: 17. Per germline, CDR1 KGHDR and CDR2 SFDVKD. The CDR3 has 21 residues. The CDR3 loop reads CATSDQARRASGGPNTGELFF. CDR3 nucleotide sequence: TGTGCCACCAGTGATCAAGCAAGGCGGGCTAGCGGGGGCCCCAACACCGGGGAGCTGTTTTTT.

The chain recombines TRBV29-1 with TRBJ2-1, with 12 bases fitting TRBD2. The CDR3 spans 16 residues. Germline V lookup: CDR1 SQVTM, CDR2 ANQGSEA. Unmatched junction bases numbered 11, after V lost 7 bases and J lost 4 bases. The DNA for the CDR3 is TGCAGCGCCCGACTAGCGGGGGCCAATAATTACAATGAGCAGTTCTTC. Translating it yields CSARLAGANNYNEQFF.

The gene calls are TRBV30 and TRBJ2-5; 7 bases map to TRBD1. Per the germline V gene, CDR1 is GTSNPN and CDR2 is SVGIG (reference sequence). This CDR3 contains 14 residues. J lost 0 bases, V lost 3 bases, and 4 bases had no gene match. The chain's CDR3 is CAWRKTGYQETQYF. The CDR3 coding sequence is TGTGCCTGGAGAAAGACAGGGTACCAAGAGACCCAGTACTTC.

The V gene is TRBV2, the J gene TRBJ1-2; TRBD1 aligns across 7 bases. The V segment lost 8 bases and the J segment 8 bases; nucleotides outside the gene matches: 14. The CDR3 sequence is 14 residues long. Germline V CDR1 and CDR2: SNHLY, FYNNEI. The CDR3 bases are TGTGCCAGCTCTGGGGTGACAGGGCGGTGGGGCTACACCTTC. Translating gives CASSGVTGRWGYTF. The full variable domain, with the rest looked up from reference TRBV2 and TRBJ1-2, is EPEVTQTPSHQVTQMGQEVILRCVPISNHLYFYWYRQILGQKVEFLVSFYNNEISEKSEIFDDQFSVERPDGSNFTLKIRSTKLEDSAMYFCASSGVTGRWGYTFGSGTRLTVV.

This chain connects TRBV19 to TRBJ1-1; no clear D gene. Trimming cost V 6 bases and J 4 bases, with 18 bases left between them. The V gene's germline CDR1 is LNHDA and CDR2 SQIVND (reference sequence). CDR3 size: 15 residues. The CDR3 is CASSFNREAGTEAFF. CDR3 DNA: TGTGCCAGTAGCTTCAACCGGGAAGCGGGCACTGAAGCTTTCTTT.

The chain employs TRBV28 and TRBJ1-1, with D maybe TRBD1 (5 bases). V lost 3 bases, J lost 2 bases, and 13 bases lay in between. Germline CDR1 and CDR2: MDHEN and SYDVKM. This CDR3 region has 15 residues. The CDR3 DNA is TGTGCCAGCAGTTTTCTCCCGGGGGGAAACACTGAAGCTTTCTTT. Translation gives CASSFLPGGNTEAFF.

This CDR3 is CASSLVREGEQFF. The CDR3 DNA is TGCGCCAGCAGCTTGGTCCGAGAGGGTGAGCAGTTCTTC. This sequence joins TRBV5-1 and TRBJ2-1; maybe TRBD2 (5 bases). The V end was cut by 0 bases, the J end by 9 bases, with 10 bases between. CDR3 length: 13 amino acids. The germline gives CDR1 SGHRS, CDR2 YFSETQ.

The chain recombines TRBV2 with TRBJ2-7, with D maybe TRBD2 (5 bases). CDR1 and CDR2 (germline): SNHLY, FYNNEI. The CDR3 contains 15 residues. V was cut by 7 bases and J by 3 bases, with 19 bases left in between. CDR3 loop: CASTRGGSLDYEQYF. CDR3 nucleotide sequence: TGTGCCAGCACTCGAGGAGGATCCCTAGACTACGAGCAGTACTTC.

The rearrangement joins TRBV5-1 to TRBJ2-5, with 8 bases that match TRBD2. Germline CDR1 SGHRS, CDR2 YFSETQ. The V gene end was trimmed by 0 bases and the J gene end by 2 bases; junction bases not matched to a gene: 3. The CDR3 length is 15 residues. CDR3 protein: CASSLAAGGQETQYF. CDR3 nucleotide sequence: TGCGCCAGCAGCTTGGCGGCGGGAGGTCAAGAGACCCAGTACTTC.

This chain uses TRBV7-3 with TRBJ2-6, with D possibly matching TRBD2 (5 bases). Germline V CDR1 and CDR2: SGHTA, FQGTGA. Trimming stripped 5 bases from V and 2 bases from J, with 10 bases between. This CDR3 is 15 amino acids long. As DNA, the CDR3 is TGTGCCAGCAGCCGCGCGGAGGCTGGGGCCAACGTCCTGACTTTC. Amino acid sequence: CASSRAEAGANVLTF.

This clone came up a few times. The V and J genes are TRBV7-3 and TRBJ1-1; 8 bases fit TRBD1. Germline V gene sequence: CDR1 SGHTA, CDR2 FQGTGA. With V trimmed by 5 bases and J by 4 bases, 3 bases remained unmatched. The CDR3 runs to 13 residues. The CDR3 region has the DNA TGTGCCAGCAGCCGCACAGGGGGCACTGAAGCTTTCTTT. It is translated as CASSRTGGTEAFF.